One sample yielded the 14 T cell receptor beta chains listed below, sequenced in a study of identical twins. Each CDR3 protein gets one entry after TCRdb re-called the 5' RACE reads with MiXCR. The sample contains about 890,000 distinct CDR3 sequences, 10% to 15% of which appear only once. The same sample was also studied in work on yellow fever vaccine responses in identical twins.

What was sequenced was PBMCs. These TCRs come from a woman between 18 and 30 years old in good health.

CDR3 DNA sequence: TGTGCCAGCAGCCAAGATTGGTGGAATAGGACAGGCCCAACCTCCTACGAGCAGTACTTC. Amino acid sequence: CASSQDWWNRTGPTSYEQYF. This chain uses TRBV14 with TRBJ2-7; 7 bases match TRBD1. From germline, CDR1 is SGHDN and CDR2 FVKESK. The CDR3 consists of 20 residues. The trim removed 0 bases at V and 0 bases at J, leaving 17 bases unmatched. The complete variable domain, with remaining parts taken from reference TRBV14 and TRBJ2-7, reads EAGVTQFPSHSVIEKGQTVTLRCDPISGHDNLYWYRRVMGKEIKFLLHFVKESKQDESGMPNNRFLAERTGGTYSTLKVQPAELEDSGVYFCASSQDWWNRTGPTSYEQYFGPGTRLTVT.

The chain couples TRBV7-9 to TRBJ2-7, with TRBD2 as a possible D gene (5 bases). The V gene lost 3 bases and the J gene lost 5 bases, with 14 bases spanning the gap. The CDR3 loop spans 14 amino acids. The germline V gene encodes CDR1 SEHNR and CDR2 FQNEAQ (reference sequence). As DNA, the CDR3 is TGTGCCAGCAGCTTCGACCGGGATTCCCACGAGCAGTACTTC. Protein sequence: CASSFDRDSHEQYF.

There are a few counts of this clonotype. The chain has TRBV20-1 and TRBJ2-7; 9 positions agree with TRBD1. V trimming: 7 bases; J trimming: 0 bases; junction bases outside the gene matches: 7. Germline lookup yields CDR1 DFQATT and CDR2 SNEGSKA (reference sequence). The CDR3 has 14 amino acids. The CDR3 sequence is CSVDSGQGSYEQYF. The CDR3 DNA reads as TGCAGTGTCGACTCGGGACAGGGCTCCTACGAGCAGTACTTC.

V and J are TRBV12-3 or TRBV12-4 and TRBJ2-7; a weak D match, TRBD2 (5 bases). Between the trimmed V and J ends, which lost 8 bases and 3 bases, there was a span of 11 bases. CDR3 length equals 12 residues. CDR3 amino acids: CASRGVGYEQYF. The CDR3 bases are TGTGCCAGCCGGGGAGTGGGCTACGAGCAGTACTTC.

On this clonotype: The junction and the germline gene differ at one end; a read error may be behind it. V and J are TRBV3-1 and TRBJ2-3; D gene unclear. This CDR3 is built from 15 residues. Germline V gene sequence: CDR1 LGHDT, CDR2 YNNKEL (reference sequence). CDR3 amino acids: CATSQDLASPHTQYF. CDR3 DNA: TGTGCCACCAGCCAAGATCTGGCGTCCCCGCATACGCAGTATTTT.

This clonotype was recorded many times. The chain employs TRBV9 and TRBJ2-1; 7 bases match TRBD2. Per the germline V gene, CDR1 is SGDLS and CDR2 is YYNGEE. Trimming took 4 bases from V and 8 from J; bases not matched to a gene: 6. The CDR3 is 13 residues long. CDR3 bases: TGTGCCAGCAGCATCGTGGGGGGGGATGAGCAGTTCTTC. The encoded protein is CASSIVGGDEQFF.

A few counts support this clonotype. CDR3 loop: CASSSRTGITGELFF. In DNA form, the CDR3 reads TGTGCCAGCAGTTCACGGACAGGGATCACCGGGGAGCTGTTTTTT. The genes are TRBV12-3 or TRBV12-4 and TRBJ2-2, with 8 bases lining up with TRBD1. This CDR3 region has 15 residues. The ends lost 4 bases at V and 4 bases at J; junction bases unmatched: 5.

This clonotype was seen more than once but under ten times. The chain uses TRBV5-1 and TRBJ2-3; TRBD2 matches at 8 bases. Germline assignment: CDR1 SGHRS and CDR2 YFSETQ. Trimming cost V 7 bases and J 6 bases; bases outside gene matches: 10. The CDR3 covers 14 residues. The CDR3, as DNA: TGCGCCAGCCAGGAAGCGGGGGCCCATGATACGCAGTATTTT. It yields the protein CASQEAGAHDTQYF.

This clonotype has a count of ten or more. The V call is TRBV7-9, the J call TRBJ1-2, with D possibly matching TRBD1 (5 bases). This CDR3 is built from 15 residues. V shed 3 bases and J shed 4 bases, with 15 bases lying between them. The germline V gene encodes CDR1 SEHNR and CDR2 FQNEAQ (reference sequence). The DNA for the CDR3 is TGTGCCAGCAGCTTGGGAGGGGCCCGCGGCTATGGCTACACCTTC. Translation gives CASSLGGARGYGYTF.

This clonotype was counted between two and nine times. J is TRBJ1-1 and V is TRBV12-3 or TRBV12-4; weak D call: TRBD1 (6 bases). V lost 5 bases and J lost 11, with 15 bases in between. This CDR3 has 12 amino acids. The CDR3 region is CASSRTDKRAFF. In nucleotides, the CDR3 is TGTGCCAGCAGTCGGACAGACAAGAGGGCTTTCTTT.

The gene calls are TRBV11-2 and TRBJ2-7, with D perhaps TRBD2 (8 bases). Germline assignment: CDR1 SGHAT and CDR2 FQNNGV. The length of the CDR3 is 15 residues. V was cut by 1 base and J by 5 bases, with 15 bases left in between. The CDR3 region is CASSLATGGGHEQYF. The CDR3, as DNA: TGTGCCAGCAGCTTAGCAACGGGAGGGGGCCACGAGCAGTACTTC.

This clonotype turned up a few times. This chain links TRBV6-6 with TRBJ2-2; D unclear. CDR1 and CDR2 (germline): MNHNY, SVGAGI (reference sequence). The germline V and J ends were trimmed by 5 bases and 6 bases, with 7 bases remaining between them. The CDR3 has 12 amino acids. As DNA, the CDR3 is TGTGCCAGCAGTCGAAACCCCGGGGAGCTGTTTTTT. This encodes CASSRNPGELFF.

The rearrangement joins TRBV4-2 to TRBJ1-4; D not certain. Trimming left V 0 bases short and J 5 bases short, with 13 bases between. CDR1 is LGHNA, CDR2 YNFKEQ, per germline. This CDR3 is 16 amino acids long. CDR3 sequence: CASSQDSTAGNEKLFF. CDR3 sequence (DNA): TGTGCCAGCAGCCAAGATAGCACAGCGGGGAATGAAAAACTGTTTTTT.

This clonotype was seen at least ten times. The CDR3 DNA follows: TGTGCCACCAGTCGGGAGACCCAGTACTTC. Its translation is CATSRETQYF. The chain combines TRBV24-1 with TRBJ2-5; D is uncertain. This CDR3 spans 10 amino acids. V dropped 6 bases and J dropped 5 bases, with 3 bases sitting between them. Germline lookup yields CDR1 KGHDR and CDR2 SFDVKD.